One and the same sample provided the 20 T cell receptor beta chains below, sequenced in a study of T cells in Graves' hyperthyroidism and ophthalmopathy. Amplified TCR beta CDR3 regions came from RNA transcripts. First-round RT-PCR with HTBI primers amplified the TCR CDR3 region. A single record per CDR3 protein comes from TCRdb applying MiXCR to the multiplex PCR reads. Of about 590,000 distinct CDR3 sequences in the sample, 15% to 18% were seen once. Sequenced input: blood. All receptors come from a woman aged 30 to 39 with Graves' hyperthyroidism.

The chain recombines TRBV6-1 with TRBJ2-7; TRBD1 matches 9 bases. There are 12 residues in the CDR3. V lost 6 bases and J lost 9; bases outside the gene matches: 6. Germline V lookup: CDR1 MNHNS, CDR2 SASEGT. The CDR3 DNA reads TGTGCCAGCAGAACCGGGACAGGGTTGCAGTACTTC. As protein: CASRTGTGLQYF.

This clonotype has at least ten counts. The chain combines TRBV7-9 with TRBJ2-1, with TRBD2 matching 10 bases. The trim removed 5 bases at V and 7 bases at J, leaving 26 bases unmatched. This CDR3 is 21 amino acids long. From germline, CDR1 is SEHNR and CDR2 FQNEAQ (reference sequence). The CDR3 coding sequence is TGTGCCAGCAGCACAAACGGAGGGAATACGAGGGCTAGCGGGGGTCAGAATGAGCAGTTCTTC. This encodes CASSTNGGNTRASGGQNEQFF. Full variable domain (missing parts from reference TRBV7-9 and TRBJ2-1): DTGVSQNPRHKITKRGQNVTFRCDPISEHNRLYWYRQTLGQGPEFLTYFQNEAQLEKSRLLSDRFSAERPKGSFSTLEIQRTEQGDSAMYLCASSTNGGNTRASGGQNEQFFGPGTRLTVL.

This clonotype appeared a few times. This rearrangement joins TRBV6-2 or TRBV6-3 to TRBJ1-4; D is possibly TRBD1 (6 bases). Trimming cost V 7 bases and J 7 bases, with 13 bases left between them. Germline loops: CDR1 MNHEY, CDR2 SVGEGT. The CDR3 spans 13 residues. Here the CDR3 DNA reads TGTGCCAGCATGGGGGGCACGGGTGAAAAACTGTTTTTT. This translates into CASMGGTGEKLFF.

As to this clonotype: This may come from a read error, since a much larger clone is one base off. For the CDR3, the DNA is TGTGCCAGCAGCGCGATATCACAGGGGCTTCAGGAAAAACTGTCTTTT. Translation gives CASSAISQGLQEKLSF. This chain uses TRBV11-1 with TRBJ1-4; 7 bases map to TRBD1. The CDR3 is 16 residues long. Germline V lookup: CDR1 SGHAT, CDR2 FQDESV (reference sequence).

At least ten counts were recorded for this clonotype. The chain employs TRBV30 and TRBJ1-1, with D maybe TRBD1 (5 bases). The ends were cut back, 1 base at V and 6 bases at J, with 6 bases in the middle. This CDR3 comprises 11 residues. Germline lookup yields CDR1 GTSNPN and CDR2 SVGIG (reference sequence). DNA for the CDR3: TGTGCCTGGAGTGGACAGTCTGAAGCTTTCTTT. Its protein is CAWSGQSEAFF.

The rearrangement uses TRBV29-1 and TRBJ2-3; TRBD2 agrees at 9 bases. The V gene's germline CDR1 is SQVTM and CDR2 ANQGSEA. After removal of 5 bases from V and 8 bases from J, the junction contained 8 bases not matched to a gene. The CDR3 has 13 residues. The CDR3 region has the DNA TGCAGCGTTCTGGGACTAGCAGCGGCTACGCAGTATTTT. Protein: CSVLGLAAATQYF.

This clonotype was counted only a few times. The chain carries TRBV27 and TRBJ1-4; D not resolved. The CDR3 runs to 13 residues. Trimming pared 1 base from V and 3 bases from J, leaving 3 bases between. Germline assignment: CDR1 MNHEY and CDR2 SMNVEV (reference sequence). This CDR3 is CASSLWANEKLFF. The CDR3 DNA sequence: TGTGCCAGCAGTTTATGGGCTAATGAAAAACTGTTTTTT.

This clonotype was detected only a few times. The J gene is TRBJ2-5, the V gene TRBV7-9, with 7 bases lining up with TRBD2. Per the germline V gene, CDR1 is SEHNR and CDR2 is FQNEAQ (reference sequence). The CDR3 runs 15 residues. Trimming at V came to 2 bases and at J to 3 bases, leaving 6 bases not matched to a gene. As DNA, the CDR3 is TGTGCCAGCAGCTTATCGGGGGGAGGTAAAGAGACCCAGTACTTC. This sequence encodes CASSLSGGGKETQYF.

This clonotype was seen many times. V gene TRBV20-1 combines with J gene TRBJ2-7; D not resolved. Germline CDR1 DFQATT, CDR2 SNEGSKA (reference sequence). The CDR3 covers 15 residues. V was shortened by 0 bases and J by 0 bases, with 12 bases between the two germline ends. Here the CDR3 reads CSARDPGTSSYEQYF. The DNA of the CDR3 is TGCAGTGCTAGAGATCCCGGCACATCCTCCTACGAGCAGTACTTC.

This clonotype has a count of ten or more. The chain uses TRBV7-2 and TRBJ1-2, with D tentatively TRBD1 (6 bases). The CDR3 is 14 amino acids. CDR1 and CDR2 from the germline V gene are SGHTA and FQGNSA. The ends were cut back, 2 bases at V and 3 bases at J, with 10 bases in the middle. The CDR3 region is CASSLSRTDYGYTF. The CDR3 DNA follows: TGTGCCAGCAGCTTATCTCGGACAGACTATGGCTACACCTTC.

This clonotype was detected ten times or more. J is TRBJ1-5 and V is TRBV5-1; 7 bases are a match to TRBD1. This CDR3 spans 17 amino acids. CDR1 is SGHRS, CDR2 YFSETQ, per germline. V shed 4 bases and J 6 bases; nucleotides not matched to a gene: 16. The CDR3: CASSIPRDSFVSQPQHF. The DNA for the CDR3 is TGCGCCAGCAGCATACCCCGGGACAGTTTTGTGAGTCAGCCCCAGCATTTT.

This clonotype occurred a few times. The chain couples TRBV20-1 to TRBJ1-2; 7 bases line up with TRBD1. Germline CDR1 and CDR2: DFQATT and SNEGSKA (reference sequence). This CDR3 has 14 residues. Trimming took 5 bases from V and 0 from J; bases not matched to a gene: 6. The DNA of the CDR3 is TGCAGTGCTCCGACAGGGTTGACTAACTATGGCTACACCTTC. It yields the protein CSAPTGLTNYGYTF.

This clonotype has at least ten counts. The chain combines TRBV20-1 with TRBJ2-2, with a weak D call TRBD2 (6 bases). V lost 6 bases, J lost 7 bases, and 9 bases lay in between. In germline, CDR1 is DFQATT, CDR2 SNEGSKA (reference sequence). The CDR3 runs to 11 residues. The DNA of the CDR3 is TGCAGTGCCAGGCGGGGCGGGGAGCTGTTTTTT. Protein product: CSARRGGELFF.

At least ten counts were recorded for this clonotype. The V and J genes are TRBV3-1 and TRBJ2-1; no clear D gene. Germline CDR1 reads LGHDT; CDR2 reads YNNKEL (reference sequence). This CDR3 spans 15 amino acids. Trimming removed 2 bases at V and 2 bases at J, with 10 bases between. CDR3 in DNA: TGTGCCAGCAGCCAACGGGTTCAGACCTACAATGAGCAGTTCTTC. It codes for CASSQRVQTYNEQFF.

The chain has TRBV30 and TRBJ2-6; D is unclear. V lost 3 bases and J lost 2, with 5 bases in between. Germline CDR1 GTSNPN, CDR2 SVGIG (reference sequence). The CDR3 is made up of 13 amino acids. For the CDR3, the DNA is TGTGCCTGGAGACTGGCTGGGGCCAACGTCCTGACTTTC. It yields the protein CAWRLAGANVLTF.

A note on this clonotype: A much more abundant neighbour one base away suggests this may be a read error. The gene calls are TRBV13 and TRBJ2-7, with 10 bases matching TRBD2. The assigned J gene may be wrong: the sequence end matches TRBJ2-1 better. In germline, CDR1 is PRHDT, CDR2 FYEKMQ (reference sequence). This CDR3 is built from 15 residues. This CDR3 is CASSVGLADAYEQFF. DNA of the CDR3: TGTGCCAGCAGCGTCGGACTAGCGGATGCCTACGAGCAGTTCTTC.

This clonotype has just a few counts. CDR3 loop: CASSLVGPENTEAFF. The CDR3 nucleotides are TGCGCCAGCAGCCTGGTAGGTCCGGAGAACACTGAAGCTTTCTTT. The chain links TRBV5-1 to TRBJ1-1; D is unresolved. This CDR3 comprises 15 residues. The V end lost 4 bases, the J end lost 1 base, and 14 bases lay between the germline ends. Germline CDR1 reads SGHRS; CDR2 reads YFSETQ.

This clonotype was detected many times. The chain links TRBV3-1 to TRBJ1-1, with D hard to call. Germline assignment: CDR1 LGHDT and CDR2 YNNKEL (reference sequence). This CDR3 is built from 15 residues. Between the trimmed V and J ends, which lost 3 bases and 4 bases, there was a span of 15 bases. For the CDR3, the DNA is TGTGCCAGCAGCCAGCTATTCGGGGTTGGCACTGAAGCTTTCTTT. This translates into CASSQLFGVGTEAFF.

The sample holds a few counts of this clonotype. The chain recombines TRBV29-1 with TRBJ2-1; 7 bases line up with TRBD2. V lost 5 bases and J lost 4; bases outside the gene matches: 5. The germline V gene encodes CDR1 SQVTM and CDR2 ANQGSEA. CDR3 length: 13 residues. CDR3 DNA: TGCAGCGTTTTCACGGGAGGTTACAATGAGCAGTTCTTC. Encoded protein: CSVFTGGYNEQFF.

This clonotype was recorded many times. The chain is built from TRBV12-3 or TRBV12-4 and TRBJ1-2; perhaps TRBD1 as D (5 bases). This CDR3 is built from 13 residues. V dropped 6 bases and J dropped 1 base, with 9 bases sitting between them. The CDR3 DNA follows: TGTGCCAGCAGAGATCAGGGTAACTATGGCTACACCTTC. Translated, it gives CASRDQGNYGYTF.